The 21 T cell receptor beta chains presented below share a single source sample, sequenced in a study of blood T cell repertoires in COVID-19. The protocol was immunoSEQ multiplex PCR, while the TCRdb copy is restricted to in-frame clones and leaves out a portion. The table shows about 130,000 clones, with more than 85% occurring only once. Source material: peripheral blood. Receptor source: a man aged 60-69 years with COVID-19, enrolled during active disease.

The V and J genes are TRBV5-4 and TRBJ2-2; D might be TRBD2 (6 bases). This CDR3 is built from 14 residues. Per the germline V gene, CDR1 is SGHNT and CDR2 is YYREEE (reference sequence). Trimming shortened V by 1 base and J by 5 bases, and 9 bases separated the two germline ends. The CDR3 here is CASSLIRGTGELFF. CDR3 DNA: TGTGCCAGCAGCTTGATCCGGGGGACCGGGGAGCTGTTTTTT.

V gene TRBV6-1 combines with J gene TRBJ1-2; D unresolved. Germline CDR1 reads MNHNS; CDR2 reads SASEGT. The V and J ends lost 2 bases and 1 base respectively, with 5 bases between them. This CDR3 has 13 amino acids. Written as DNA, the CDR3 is TGTGCCAGCAGTGAATCATTTAACTATGGCTACACCTTC. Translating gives CASSESFNYGYTF.

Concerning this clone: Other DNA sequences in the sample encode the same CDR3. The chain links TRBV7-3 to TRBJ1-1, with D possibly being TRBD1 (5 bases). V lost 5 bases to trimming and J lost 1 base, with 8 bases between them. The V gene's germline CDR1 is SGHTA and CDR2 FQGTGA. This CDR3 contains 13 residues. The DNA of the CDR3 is TGTGCCAGCAGCGTCACAGGGAACACTGAAGCTTTCTTT. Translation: CASSVTGNTEAFF. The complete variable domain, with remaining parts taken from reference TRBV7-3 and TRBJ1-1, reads GAGVSQTPSNKVTEKGKYVELRCDPISGHTALYWYRQSLGQGPEFLIYFQGTGAADDSGLPNDRFFAVRPEGSVSTLKIQRTERGDSAVYLCASSVTGNTEAFFGQGTRLTVV.

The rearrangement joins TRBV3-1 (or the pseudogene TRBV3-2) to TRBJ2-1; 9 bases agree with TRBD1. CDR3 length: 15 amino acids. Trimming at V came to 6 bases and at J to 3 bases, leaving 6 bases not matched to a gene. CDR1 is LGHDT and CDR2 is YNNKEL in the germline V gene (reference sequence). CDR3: CASSEGDRDYNEQFF. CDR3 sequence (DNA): TGTGCCAGCAGTGAAGGGGACAGGGACTACAATGAGCAGTTCTTC.

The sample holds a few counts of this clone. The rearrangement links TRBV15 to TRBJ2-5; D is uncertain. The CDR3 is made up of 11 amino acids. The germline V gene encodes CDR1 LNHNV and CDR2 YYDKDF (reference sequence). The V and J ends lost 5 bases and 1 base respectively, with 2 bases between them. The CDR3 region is CATSLQETQYF. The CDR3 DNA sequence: TGTGCCACCAGCCTCCAAGAGACCCAGTACTTC.

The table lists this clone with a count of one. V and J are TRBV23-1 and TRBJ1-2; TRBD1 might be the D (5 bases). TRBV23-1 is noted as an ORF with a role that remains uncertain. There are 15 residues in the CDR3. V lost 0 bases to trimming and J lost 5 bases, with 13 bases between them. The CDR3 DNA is TGCGCCAGCAGTCAATCCCGGGGGGGATCTTATGGCTACACCTTC. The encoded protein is CASSQSRGGSYGYTF.

The CDR3 DNA follows: TGTGCCACCAGCCCTAACACAGATACGCAGTATTTT. Translating it yields CATSPNTDTQYF. The chain couples TRBV15 to TRBJ2-3; no firm D call. Between the trimmed V and J ends, which lost 5 bases and 2 bases, there was a span of 5 bases. The CDR3 is 12 residues long. In germline, CDR1 is LNHNV, CDR2 YYDKDF (reference sequence).

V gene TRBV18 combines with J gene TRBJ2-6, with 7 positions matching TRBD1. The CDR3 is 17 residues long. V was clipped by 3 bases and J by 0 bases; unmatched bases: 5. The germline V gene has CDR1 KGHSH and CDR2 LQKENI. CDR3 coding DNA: TGTGCCAGCTCACCGCCGGGACAGTACTCTGGGGCCAACGTCCTGACTTTC. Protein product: CASSPPGQYSGANVLTF.

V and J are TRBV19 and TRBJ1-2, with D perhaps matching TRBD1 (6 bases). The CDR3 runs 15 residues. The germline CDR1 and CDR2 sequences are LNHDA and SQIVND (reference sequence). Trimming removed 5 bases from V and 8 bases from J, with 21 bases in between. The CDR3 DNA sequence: TGTGCCAGTAGTCAGGGGATTGGACGGCTCTCGGGCTACACCTTC. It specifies CASSQGIGRLSGYTF.

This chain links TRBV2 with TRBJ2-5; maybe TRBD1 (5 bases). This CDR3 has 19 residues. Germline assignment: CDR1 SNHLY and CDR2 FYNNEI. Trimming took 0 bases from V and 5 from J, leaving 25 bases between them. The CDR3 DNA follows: TGTGCCAGCAGTGAAGCGATCTTACCTCATAGCAGGGTGGGGGAGACCCAGTACTTC. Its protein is CASSEAILPHSRVGETQYF.

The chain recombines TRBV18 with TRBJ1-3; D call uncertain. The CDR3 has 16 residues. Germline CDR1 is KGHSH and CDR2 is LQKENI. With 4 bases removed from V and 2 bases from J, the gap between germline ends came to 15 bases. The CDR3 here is CASSRRALGAGNTIYF. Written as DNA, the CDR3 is TGTGCCAGCTCACGCCGGGCCCTCGGGGCTGGAAACACCATATATTTT.

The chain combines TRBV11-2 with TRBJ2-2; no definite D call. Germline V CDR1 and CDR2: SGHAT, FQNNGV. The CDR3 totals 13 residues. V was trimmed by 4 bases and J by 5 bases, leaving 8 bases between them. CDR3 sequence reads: CASSSPTTGELFF. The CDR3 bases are TGTGCCAGCAGCTCACCAACTACCGGGGAGCTGTTTTTT.

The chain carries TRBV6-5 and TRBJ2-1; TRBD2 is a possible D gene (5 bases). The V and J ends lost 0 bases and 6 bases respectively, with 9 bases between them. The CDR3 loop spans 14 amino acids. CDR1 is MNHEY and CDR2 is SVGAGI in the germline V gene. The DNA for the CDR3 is TGTGCCAGCAGTTACTCGAACAGCGGCAATGAGCAGTTCTTC. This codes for CASSYSNSGNEQFF.

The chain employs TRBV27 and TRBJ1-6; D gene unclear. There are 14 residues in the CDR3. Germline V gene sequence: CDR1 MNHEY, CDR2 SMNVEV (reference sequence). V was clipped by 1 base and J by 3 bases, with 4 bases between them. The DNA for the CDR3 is TGTGCCAGCAGTTTATTCTTCTATAATTCACCCCTCCACTTT. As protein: CASSLFFYNSPLHF.

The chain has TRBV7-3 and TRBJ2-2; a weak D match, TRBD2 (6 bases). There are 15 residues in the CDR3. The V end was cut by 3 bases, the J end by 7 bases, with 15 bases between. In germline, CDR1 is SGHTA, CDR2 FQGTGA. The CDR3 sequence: CASSFSGPGVGELFF. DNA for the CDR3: TGTGCCAGCAGCTTTTCCGGACCGGGGGTCGGGGAGCTGTTTTTT.

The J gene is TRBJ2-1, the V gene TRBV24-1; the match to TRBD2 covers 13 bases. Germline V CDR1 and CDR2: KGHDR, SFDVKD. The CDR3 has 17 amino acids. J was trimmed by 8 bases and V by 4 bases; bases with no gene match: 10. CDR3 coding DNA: TGTGCCACCAGTGACCCCTCTGGACTAGCGGGGGTTGATGAGCAGTTCTTC. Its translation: CATSDPSGLAGVDEQFF.

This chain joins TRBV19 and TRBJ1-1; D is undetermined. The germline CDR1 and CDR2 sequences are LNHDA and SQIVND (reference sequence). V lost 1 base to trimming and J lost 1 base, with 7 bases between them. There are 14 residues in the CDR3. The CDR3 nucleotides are TGTGCCAGTAGTATAGGGGCCGGGAACACTGAAGCTTTCTTT. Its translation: CASSIGAGNTEAFF. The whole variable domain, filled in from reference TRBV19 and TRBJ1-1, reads DGGITQSPKYLFRKEGQNVTLSCEQNLNHDAMYWYRQDPGQGLRLIYYSQIVNDFQKGDIAEGYSVSREKKESFPLTVTSAQKNPTAFYLCASSIGAGNTEAFFGQGTRLTVV.

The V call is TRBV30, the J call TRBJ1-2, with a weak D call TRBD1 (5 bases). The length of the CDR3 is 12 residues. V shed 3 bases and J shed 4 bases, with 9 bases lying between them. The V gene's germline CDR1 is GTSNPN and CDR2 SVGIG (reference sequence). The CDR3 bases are TGTGCCTGGAGCGAGACAGCCTATGGCTACACCTTC. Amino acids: CAWSETAYGYTF.

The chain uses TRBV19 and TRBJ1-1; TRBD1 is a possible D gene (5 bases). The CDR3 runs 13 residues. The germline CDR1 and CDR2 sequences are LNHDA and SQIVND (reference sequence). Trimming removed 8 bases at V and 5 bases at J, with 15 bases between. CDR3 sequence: CASAQGGGTEAFF. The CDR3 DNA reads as TGTGCCAGTGCGCAGGGAGGTGGTACTGAAGCTTTCTTT.

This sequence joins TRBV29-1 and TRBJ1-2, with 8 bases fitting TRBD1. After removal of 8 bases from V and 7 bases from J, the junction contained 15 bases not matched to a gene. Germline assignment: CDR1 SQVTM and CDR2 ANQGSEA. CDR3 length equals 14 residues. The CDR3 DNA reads TGCAGCACCGACAGGGGCACGCGTCTGAGTGGCTACACCTTC. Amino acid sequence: CSTDRGTRLSGYTF.

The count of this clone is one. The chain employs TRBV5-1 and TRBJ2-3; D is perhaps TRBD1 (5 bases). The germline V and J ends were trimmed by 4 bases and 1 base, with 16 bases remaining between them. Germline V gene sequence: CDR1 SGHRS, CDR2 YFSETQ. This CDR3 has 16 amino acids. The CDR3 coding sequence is TGCGCCAGCAGCGGGCGCTCGACAGATGGCACAGATACGCAGTATTTT. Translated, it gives CASSGRSTDGTDTQYF.